A selection of T cell receptor beta chains follows, all from one sample in a study of T cell responses to AZD1222 COVID-19 vaccine. TCRdb keeps only in-frame clones here, not all; method: immunoSEQ multiplex PCR. The sample consists of 120,000 or so clones, around 92% of them appearing once. Sample: peripheral blood, taken on day 0 of AZD1222 vaccination. All receptors derive from an adult in good health. Both conserved end residues are part of each CDR3. The D gene is left open where the match is weak. Expanded clones get a size class; other rows say once, few or many, or leave the size out.

J gene	V gene	D gene	clone size	CDR3 protein	CDR3 DNA
TRBJ2-5	TRBV2	NA	NA	CASGETQYF	TGTGCCAGCGGGGAGACCCAGTACTTC
TRBJ2-1	TRBV12-3/TRBV12-4	NA	NA	CASSHGYNEQFF	TGTGCCAGCAGCCATGGTTACAATGAGCAGTTCTTC
TRBJ1-2	TRBV5-5	NA	NA	CASSLVTNYGYTF	TGTGCCAGCAGCTTGGTGACTAACTATGGCTACACCTTC
TRBJ2-4	TRBV9	NA	few	CASSPRTDRNIQYF	TGTGCCAGCAGCCCGCGGACAGATCGGAACATTCAGTACTTC
TRBJ1-4	TRBV2	NA	NA	CASSGGGVGRKLFF	TGTGCCAGCAGTGGAGGTGGGGTTGGGAGAAAACTGTTTTTT
TRBJ1-2	TRBV7-9	NA	NA	CASSPWGGAHGYTF	TGTGCCAGCAGCCCATGGGGGGGGGCGCACGGCTACACCTTC
TRBJ2-7	TRBV6-1	NA	NA	CASSKTGVGQYF	TGTGCCAGCAGTAAGACAGGTGTTGGGCAGTACTTC
TRBJ1-1	TRBV5-1	NA	NA	CASGRGNTEAFF	TGCGCCAGCGGACGGGGGAACACTGAAGCTTTCTTT
TRBJ2-7	TRBV5-1	TRBD1	NA	CASSLRQGAGEQYF	TGCGCCAGCAGCTTGCGGCAGGGGGCAGGCGAGCAGTACTTC
TRBJ2-7	TRBV6-1	TRBD1	NA	CASSEAPTGGHEQYF	TGTGCCAGCAGTGAAGCCCCGACAGGGGGCCACGAGCAGTACTTC
TRBJ1-2	TRBV20-1	NA	NA	CSASRPGNYGYTF	TGCAGTGCCAGTCGACCGGGTAACTATGGCTACACCTTC
TRBJ2-4	TRBV20-1	NA	NA	CSASVPGAYTGSKNIQYF	TGCAGTGCTAGTGTACCAGGGGCCTACACGGGCTCCAAAAACATTCAGTACTTC
TRBJ1-1	TRBV3-1/TRBV3-2	NA	NA	CASSQLLGYEAFF	TGTGCCAGCAGCCAATTGTTGGGTTATGAAGCTTTCTTT
TRBJ2-1	TRBV11-2	NA	once	CASSSLSGEQFF	TGTGCCAGCAGCTCCCTGTCGGGTGAGCAGTTCTTC
TRBJ1-2	TRBV27	TRBD1	NA	CASSFRQGANFNGYTF	TGTGCCAGCAGTTTTCGACAGGGGGCTAATTTCAATGGCTACACCTTC
TRBJ1-1	TRBV5-1	NA	NA	CASSRLSAMNTEAFF	TGCGCCAGCAGCCGACTTTCGGCTATGAACACTGAAGCTTTCTTT
TRBJ2-3	TRBV5-4	NA	NA	CASSLAARTSTDTQYF	TGTGCCAGCAGCTTGGCGGCCCGCACTAGCACAGATACGCAGTATTTT
TRBJ2-1	TRBV11-1	NA	NA	CASSWGSPGYNEQFF	TGTGCCAGCAGCTGGGGGAGCCCGGGGTACAATGAGCAGTTCTTC
TRBJ2-5	TRBV5-5	TRBD2	NA	CASSPGEGRQETQYF	TGTGCCAGCAGCCCCGGGGAGGGCCGACAAGAGACCCAGTACTTC
TRBJ2-1	TRBV7-8	NA	NA	CASSSPPSYNEQFF	TGTGCCAGCAGCTCCCCCCCCTCCTACAATGAGCAGTTCTTC
TRBJ1-5	TRBV27	NA	NA	CASSLSPQAGRYQPQHF	TGTGCCAGCAGTTTATCGCCCCAGGCAGGGCGGTATCAGCCCCAGCATTTT
TRBJ1-1	TRBV2	TRBD1	NA	CASSGQGNAEAFF	TGTGCCAGCAGCGGACAGGGGAACGCTGAAGCTTTCTTT
TRBJ1-6	TRBV4-1	NA	NA	CASSPTEDSYSPLHF	TGCGCCAGCAGCCCCACCGAGGACAGCTATTCACCCCTCCACTTT
TRBJ1-1	TRBV30	NA	NA	CAWRLHKGVKTEAFF	TGTGCCTGGAGGCTTCATAAGGGGGTTAAGACTGAAGCTTTCTTT
TRBJ2-7	TRBV27	NA	few	CASSLTWDTYEQYF	TGTGCCAGCAGTTTAACGTGGGACACCTACGAGCAGTACTTC
TRBJ1-2	TRBV19	NA	NA	CASSILGANYGYTF	TGTGCCAGTAGTATCCTTGGGGCTAACTATGGCTACACCTTC
TRBJ1-2	TRBV19	NA	NA	CASSISDSYGYTF	TGTGCCAGTAGTATATCCGACAGTTATGGCTACACCTTC
TRBJ2-3	TRBV12-3/TRBV12-4	NA	NA	CASSRSARDTQYF	TGTGCCAGCAGTAGGTCAGCCAGGGATACGCAGTATTTT
TRBJ2-7	TRBV5-6	TRBD1	NA	CASSPLQGSQQYF	TGTGCCAGCAGCCCACTACAGGGGTCGCAGCAGTACTTC
TRBJ2-2	TRBV29-1	NA	NA	CSARGRLNTGELFF	TGCAGCGCGAGGGGCCGATTGAACACCGGGGAGCTGTTTTTT
TRBJ2-2	TRBV24-1	TRBD1	NA	CATRQTGITGELFF	TGTGCCACCAGACAGACAGGGATCACCGGGGAGCTGTTTTTT
TRBJ2-7	TRBV2	NA	NA	CATSRDRSSYEQYF	TGTGCCACGAGCCGGGACCGAAGCTCCTACGAGCAGTACTTC
TRBJ2-7	TRBV3-1/TRBV3-2	NA	NA	CASSQGIVGQYF	TGTGCCAGCAGCCAAGGAATAGTCGGGCAGTACTTC
TRBJ2-1	TRBV10-2	TRBD1	once	CASTNLPGQLYNEQFF	TGCGCCAGCACCAATTTACCGGGACAGCTTTACAATGAGCAGTTCTTC
TRBJ2-4	TRBV19	NA	NA	CASSIGQGINIQYF	TGTGCCAGTAGTATAGGGCAGGGGATAAACATTCAGTACTTC
TRBJ2-7	TRBV6-2/TRBV6-3	TRBD1	NA	CASSWDSSYEQYF	TGTGCCAGCAGTTGGGACAGCTCCTACGAGCAGTACTTC
TRBJ2-3	TRBV9	NA	NA	CASSVELRGGDTQYF	TGTGCCAGCAGCGTAGAACTCAGAGGAGGAGATACGCAGTATTTT
TRBJ2-2	TRBV6-1	NA	NA	CASSDRGGGELFF	TGTGCCAGCAGTGACAGGGGAGGCGGGGAGCTGTTTTTT
TRBJ1-3	TRBV4-1	NA	NA	CASSQDRGNTIYF	TGCGCCAGCAGCCAAGATCGGGGGAACACCATATATTTT
TRBJ2-5	TRBV5-6	TRBD1	NA	CASSLGGTGRETQYF	TGTGCCAGCAGCTTGGGAGGGACAGGGCGTGAGACCCAGTACTTC
TRBJ1-2	TRBV13	TRBD1	NA	CASTYRGQVGGYTF	TGTGCCAGCACCTACAGGGGGCAAGTTGGGGGCTACACCTTC
TRBJ2-7	TRBV5-6	NA	NA	CASSGGARLRKQYF	TGTGCCAGCAGCGGCGGGGCCCGTCTTCGGAAGCAGTACTTC
TRBJ2-7	TRBV6-5	NA	NA	CASSRDGTRAYEQYF	TGTGCCAGCAGCCGGGACGGGACTCGCGCCTACGAGCAGTACTTC
TRBJ1-1	TRBV10-3	NA	NA	CAIRSPLAEAFF	TGTGCCATCAGAAGCCCTTTAGCTGAAGCTTTCTTT
TRBJ1-1	TRBV7-3	NA	NA	CASSSLGRDTEAFF	TGTGCCAGCAGCTCGCTAGGAAGAGACACTGAAGCTTTCTTT
TRBJ1-2	TRBV18	NA	NA	CASSPGQGRGYTF	TGTGCCAGCTCACCTGGCCAGGGCAGAGGCTACACCTTC
TRBJ1-1	TRBV2	NA	NA	CASSYGAGNTEAFF	TGTGCCAGCTCCTACGGGGCGGGTAACACTGAAGCTTTCTTT
TRBJ2-2	TRBV19	NA	once	CASSRRNTNTGELFF	TGTGCCAGTAGCCGACGGAATACGAACACCGGGGAGCTGTTTTTT
TRBJ2-7	TRBV6-5	TRBD2	once	CASSYSSGGQYEQYF	TGTGCCAGCAGTTACTCCTCGGGAGGGCAGTACGAGCAGTACTTC
TRBJ2-3	TRBV24-1	TRBD2	NA	CATSDRRAGGGTDTQYF	TGTGCCACCAGTGATAGGAGAGCGGGAGGCGGCACAGATACGCAGTATTTT
TRBJ1-1	TRBV9	NA	NA	CASSGQTANTEAFF	TGTGCCAGCAGCGGCCAGACAGCGAACACTGAAGCTTTCTTT
TRBJ1-1	TRBV28	NA	NA	CASRGNTEAFF	TGTGCCAGCAGGGGGAACACTGAAGCTTTCTTT
TRBJ2-5	TRBV2	NA	NA	CASRDVETQYF	TGTGCCAGCAGGGATGTAGAGACCCAGTACTTC
TRBJ2-1	TRBV29-1	NA	NA	CSEVADNEQFF	TGCAGCGAAGTAGCGGACAATGAGCAGTTCTTC
TRBJ2-1	TRBV7-9	TRBD2	NA	CASSSYGTSGSYEQFF	TGTGCCAGCAGTTCATACGGGACTAGCGGGAGCTATGAGCAGTTCTTC
TRBJ2-2	TRBV15	NA	NA	CATAPTGTTNTGELFF	TGTGCCACCGCGCCTACCGGGACAACGAACACCGGGGAGCTGTTTTTT
TRBJ1-1	TRBV5-1	NA	NA	CASSSTRYAEAFF	TGCGCCAGCAGCTCAACAAGGTACGCTGAAGCTTTCTTT
TRBJ2-7	TRBV7-9	NA	NA	CASSLHQGINEQYF	TGTGCCAGCAGCTTACATCAGGGCATCAACGAGCAGTACTTC
TRBJ1-2	TRBV5-1	NA	NA	CASSPSRSNYGYTF	TGCGCCAGCAGCCCATCCAGGTCTAACTATGGCTACACCTTC